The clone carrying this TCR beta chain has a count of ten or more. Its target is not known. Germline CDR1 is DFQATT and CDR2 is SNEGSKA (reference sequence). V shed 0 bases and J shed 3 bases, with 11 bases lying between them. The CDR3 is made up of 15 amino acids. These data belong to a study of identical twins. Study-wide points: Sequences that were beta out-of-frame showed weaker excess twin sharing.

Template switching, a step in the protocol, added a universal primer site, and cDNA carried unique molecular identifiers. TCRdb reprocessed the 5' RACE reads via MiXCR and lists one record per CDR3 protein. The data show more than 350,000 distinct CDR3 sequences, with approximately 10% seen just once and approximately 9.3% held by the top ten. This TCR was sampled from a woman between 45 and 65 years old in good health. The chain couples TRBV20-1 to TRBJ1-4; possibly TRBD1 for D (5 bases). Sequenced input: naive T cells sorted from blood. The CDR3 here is CSARDKGLSNEKLFF. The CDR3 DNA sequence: TGCAGTGCTAGAGATAAGGGGCTCTCTAATGAAAAACTGTTTTTT.